The 11 T cell receptor beta chains listed next were all sequenced from one sample in a study of T-cell reconstitution after alpha-beta-depleted transplantation in children. Preparation of the TCRbeta library was carried out with unique molecular identifiers. From the PCR reads, TCRdb called clonotypes with MiXCR, one entry per CDR3 protein. The sample yields fewer than 200,000 distinct CDR3 sequences, 6% to 7% seen once. This sample comprised PBMCs from the stem cell graft donor, obtained from the stem cell graft. Receptors originate from a human donor who donated a stem cell graft to a child with Wiskott-Aldrich syndrome.

This clonotype was seen repeatedly, ten times or more. J is TRBJ2-4 and V is TRBV18, with no clear D. CDR1 and CDR2 from the germline V gene are KGHSH and LQKENI. The CDR3 contains 18 residues. Trimming removed 0 bases from V and 4 bases from J, with 19 bases in between. CDR3 protein: CASSPPLTGLGLKNIQYF. The CDR3 coding sequence is TGTGCCAGCTCACCACCTCTAACGGGCTTGGGCCTAAAAAACATTCAGTACTTC.

There are many counts of this clonotype. In DNA form, the CDR3 reads TGTGCCATCACCGAGGGCCAAAATAATTCACCCCTCCACTTT. It encodes CAITEGQNNSPLHF. The chain links TRBV10-3 to TRBJ1-6, with no clear D. V lost 7 bases and J 5 bases, leaving 12 bases between the germline ends. CDR3 length equals 14 residues. Germline values: CDR1 ENHRY, CDR2 SYGVKD.

There are many counts of this clonotype. The genes are TRBV20-1 and TRBJ1-1; no firm D call. The CDR3 is made up of 15 amino acids. Germline V gene lookup returns CDR1 DFQATT and CDR2 SNEGSKA (reference sequence). V lost 6 bases and J lost 4, with 21 bases in between. CDR3 sequence reads: CSAPLGDFGGTEAFF. CDR3 bases: TGCAGTGCCCCACTTGGAGACTTCGGCGGCACTGAAGCTTTCTTT.

This clonotype was recorded at least ten times. This chain connects TRBV5-1 to TRBJ2-3; either TRBD1 or TRBD2 may fit D (5 bases each). Germline CDR1 is SGHRS and CDR2 is YFSETQ. The CDR3 length is 12 residues. V was trimmed by 6 bases and J by 6 bases, leaving 11 bases between them. The CDR3 sequence: CASKPEGDTQYF. CDR3 nucleotide sequence: TGCGCCAGCAAACCAGAGGGGGATACGCAGTATTTT.

V usage is TRBV20-1 and J usage is TRBJ1-2, with unresolved D. Germline V lookup: CDR1 DFQATT, CDR2 SNEGSKA (reference sequence). The CDR3 has 16 residues. The V gene lost 2 bases and the J gene lost 2 bases, with 18 bases spanning the gap. The CDR3 is CSARPSLGSPNYGYTF. CDR3 DNA: TGCAGTGCTAGACCATCCCTCGGCTCCCCAAACTATGGCTACACCTTC.

This clonotype was counted many times. The chain uses TRBV6-1 and TRBJ2-2, with 8 bases identical to TRBD1. CDR1 and CDR2 from the germline V gene are MNHNS and SASEGT. The CDR3 contains 16 residues. The ends lost 4 bases at V and 4 bases at J; junction bases unmatched: 8. For the CDR3, the DNA is TGTGCCAGCAGTGGGACAGGGCGAGCGACCACCGGGGAGCTGTTTTTT. Its protein product is CASSGTGRATTGELFF.

Here the CDR3 reads CASSVGPAGGNQPQHF. The CDR3 nucleotides are TGTGCCAGCAGCGTAGGACCAGCAGGGGGGAATCAGCCCCAGCATTTT. V and J are TRBV9 and TRBJ1-5; 7 nucleotides align to TRBD1. The CDR3 spans 16 residues. The germline V gene has CDR1 SGDLS and CDR2 YYNGEE. With V trimmed by 0 bases and J by 4 bases, 7 bases remained unmatched.

In regard to this clonotype: This may arise from a read error, as a much more abundant clone is one base away. This chain links TRBV6-1 with TRBJ2-1, with D hard to call. Germline V gene data show CDR1 as MNHNS and CDR2 as SASEGT. The CDR3 loop spans 13 amino acids. The CDR3 bases are TGTACCAGCAGTGATCGGGCAGGAGATGAGCAGTTCTTC. Protein product: CTSSDRAGDEQFF.

This clonotype appeared many times. The chain recombines TRBV19 with TRBJ2-1, with 12 bases lining up with TRBD2. After removal of 5 bases from V and 5 bases from J, the junction contained 7 bases not matched to a gene. The CDR3 loop spans 16 amino acids. The germline V gene encodes CDR1 LNHDA and CDR2 SQIVND (reference sequence). The CDR3 sequence is CASSFRTSGEDNEQFF. The CDR3, as DNA: TGTGCCAGTAGTTTCCGGACTAGCGGGGAGGACAATGAGCAGTTCTTC.

This clonotype showed up many times. The J gene is TRBJ2-7, the V gene TRBV7-6; D is ambiguous. CDR1 and CDR2 from the germline V gene are SGHVS and FNYEAQ. The CDR3 length is 14 residues. The V and J ends lost 4 bases and 0 bases respectively, with 10 bases between them. Here the CDR3 reads CASSSLGFSYEQYF. In DNA, the CDR3 is TGTGCCAGCAGCTCGTTGGGATTCTCCTACGAGCAGTACTTC.

This clonotype was picked up many times. This chain connects TRBV12-3 or TRBV12-4 to TRBJ2-1; TRBD2 matches at 7 bases. The CDR3 sequence is 14 residues long. V was pared by 6 bases and J by 0 bases, with 2 bases of the junction left unmatched. This CDR3 reads CASSRTSSYNEQFF. CDR3 nucleotides: TGTGCCAGCAGCCGGACTAGCTCCTACAATGAGCAGTTCTTC.